The clone carrying this T cell receptor (beta chain) was picked up a small number of times. Antigen unknown. The data derive from a study of cytomegalovirus exposure and HLA in healthy donors. PCR employed 60 Vbeta and 13 Jbeta primers. Assay used: immunoSEQ multiplex PCR; TCRdb lists only in-frame clones, some missing. The data show 130,000 or so clones, with over 8.5% seen just once and about 6.6% held by the top ten. General study findings and limits: A missense variant in DCLRE1C was later tied to TCR beta V- and J-gene trimming.

The germline CDR1 and CDR2 sequences are KGHSH and LQKENI. J gave up 1 base and V 5 bases, and 3 bases lay outside the gene matches. This CDR3 has 14 amino acids. The sequence came from a woman in her forties in good health and CMV-seropositive. V gene TRBV18 combines with J gene TRBJ2-5; 8 bases fit TRBD1. Sequencing was done on a sample of PBMCs. The CDR3 sequence is CASSGDRFQETQYF. In DNA, the CDR3 is TGTGCCAGCTCAGGGGACAGGTTCCAAGAGACCCAGTACTTC. The full variable domain, completed using reference TRBV18 and TRBJ2-5, is NAGVMQNPRHLVRRRGQEARLRCSPMKGHSHVYWYRQLPEEGLKFMVYLQKENIIDESGMPKERFSAEFPKEGPSILRIQQVVRGDSAAYFCASSGDRFQETQYFGPGTRLLVL.